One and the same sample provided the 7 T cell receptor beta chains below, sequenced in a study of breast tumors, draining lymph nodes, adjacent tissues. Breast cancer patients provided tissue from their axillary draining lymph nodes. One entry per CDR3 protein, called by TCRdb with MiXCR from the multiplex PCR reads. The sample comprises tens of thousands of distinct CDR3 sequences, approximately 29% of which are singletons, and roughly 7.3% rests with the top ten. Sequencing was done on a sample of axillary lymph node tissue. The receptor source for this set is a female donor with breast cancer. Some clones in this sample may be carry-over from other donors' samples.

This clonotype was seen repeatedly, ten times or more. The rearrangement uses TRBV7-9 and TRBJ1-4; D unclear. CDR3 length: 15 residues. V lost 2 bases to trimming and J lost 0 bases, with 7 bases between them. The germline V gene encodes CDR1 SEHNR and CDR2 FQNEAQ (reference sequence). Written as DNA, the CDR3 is TGTGCCAGCAGCTTATGGGAGGCAACTAATGAAAAACTGTTTTTT. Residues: CASSLWEATNEKLFF.

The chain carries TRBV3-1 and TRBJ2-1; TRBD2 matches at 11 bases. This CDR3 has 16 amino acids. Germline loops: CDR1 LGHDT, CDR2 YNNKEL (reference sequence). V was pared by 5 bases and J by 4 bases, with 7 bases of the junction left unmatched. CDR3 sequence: CASSLRLAGLYNEQFF. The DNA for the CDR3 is TGTGCCAGCAGCTTACGACTAGCGGGGCTATACAATGAGCAGTTCTTC.

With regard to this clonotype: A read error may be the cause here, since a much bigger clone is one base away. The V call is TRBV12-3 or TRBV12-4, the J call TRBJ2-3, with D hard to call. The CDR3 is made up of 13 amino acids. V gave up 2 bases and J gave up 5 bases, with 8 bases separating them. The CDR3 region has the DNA TGTGCCAGCAGTTTACTAGTGGGAGATACGCAGTATTTT. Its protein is CASSLLVGDTQYF.

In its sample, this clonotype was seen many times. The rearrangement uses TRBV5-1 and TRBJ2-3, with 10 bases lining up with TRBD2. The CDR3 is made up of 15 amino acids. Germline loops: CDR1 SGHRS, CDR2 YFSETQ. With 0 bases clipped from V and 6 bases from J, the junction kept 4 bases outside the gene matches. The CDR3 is CASSLGSGRADTQYF. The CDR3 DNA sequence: TGCGCCAGCAGCTTGGGGAGCGGGAGGGCCGATACGCAGTATTTT.

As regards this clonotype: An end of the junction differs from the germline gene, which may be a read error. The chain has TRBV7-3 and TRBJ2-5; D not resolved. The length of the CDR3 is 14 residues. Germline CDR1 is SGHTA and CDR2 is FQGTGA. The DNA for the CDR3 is TGTGCCAGCAGCTTAGGACCCCTTCAAGAGACCGAGTCCTTC. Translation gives CASSLGPLQETESF.

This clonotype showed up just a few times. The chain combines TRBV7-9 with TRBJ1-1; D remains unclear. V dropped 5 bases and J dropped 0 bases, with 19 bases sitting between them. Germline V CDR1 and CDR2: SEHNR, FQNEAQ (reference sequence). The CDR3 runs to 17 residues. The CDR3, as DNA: TGTGCCAGCAGCGGTAGGGAGCCCGTAAAAATGAACACTGAAGCTTTCTTT. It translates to CASSGREPVKMNTEAFF. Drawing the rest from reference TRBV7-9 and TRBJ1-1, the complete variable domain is DTGVSQNPRHKITKRGQNVTFRCDPISEHNRLYWYRQTLGQGPEFLTYFQNEAQLEKSRLLSDRFSAERPKGSFSTLEIQRTEQGDSAMYLCASSGREPVKMNTEAFFGQGTRLTVV.

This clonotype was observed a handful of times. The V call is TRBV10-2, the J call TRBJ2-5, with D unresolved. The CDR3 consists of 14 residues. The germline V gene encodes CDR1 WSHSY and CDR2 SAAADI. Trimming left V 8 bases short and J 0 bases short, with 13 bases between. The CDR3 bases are TGCGCCAGCCGAGGTATGGCTTACCAAGAGACCCAGTACTTC. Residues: CASRGMAYQETQYF.